This is a list of T cell receptor beta chains from one sample in a study of regulatory T cells in long-lasting Graves disease. TCRdb re-called the multiplex PCR reads through MiXCR, storing one row per CDR3 protein. The sample records roughly 420,000 distinct CDR3 sequences, roughly 15% being singletons. The data also belong to a second study, concerning T cells in Graves' hyperthyroidism and ophthalmopathy.

Specimen: peripheral blood mononuclear cells (PBMCs), collected at new diagnosis, from a patient treated with antithyroid drugs. The receptor set was obtained from a woman between 50 and 59 years old with Graves disease. Both conserved end residues are part of each CDR3. The D gene is left open where the match is weak. Only some rows state a clone size, as once, few, many or a class for expanded clones.

V gene,D gene,J gene,clone size,CDR3 protein,CDR3 DNA
TRBV6-1,-,TRBJ1-1,many,CASREWGTEAFF,TGTGCCAGTAGGGAATGGGGCACTGAAGCTTTCTTT
TRBV3-1,-,TRBJ2-7,many,CASSSRIPHEQYF,TGTGCCAGCAGCAGCAGGATTCCCCACGAGCAGTACTTC
TRBV2,-,TRBJ2-7,many,CASSYAGNYEQYF,TGTGCCAGCAGTTACGCAGGGAACTACGAGCAGTACTTC
TRBV7-8,-,TRBJ2-3,many,CASSFRQGGDTQYF,TGTGCCAGCAGCTTTCGTCAGGGAGGAGATACGCAGTATTTT
TRBV2,-,TRBJ2-4,few,CASRPGVSAKNIQYF,TGTGCCAGCAGGCCAGGTGTTAGTGCCAAAAACATTCAGTACTTC
TRBV5-1,-,TRBJ2-3,many,CASSPRPGGQTTTDTQYF,TGCGCCAGCAGCCCCAGGCCCGGGGGGCAGACGACCACAGATACGCAGTATTTT
TRBV5-1,TRBD1,TRBJ2-3,many,CASSLAQGGTDTQYF,TGCGCCAGCAGCTTGGCCCAGGGGGGCACAGATACGCAGTATTTT
TRBV24-1,TRBD2,TRBJ2-2,-,CAAGGRARTGELFF,TGTGCCGCGGGGGGGAGGGCCAGAACCGGGGAGCTGTTTTTT
TRBV2,-,TRBJ1-1,-,CAGNRALNTEAFF,TGTGCCGGCAACAGGGCCCTGAACACTGAAGCTTTCTTT
TRBV7-9,-,TRBJ2-1,few,CASTQMVVRGAGSYNEQFF,TGTGCCAGCACCCAGATGGTGGTACGGGGGGCTGGGTCCTACAATGAGCAGTTCTTC
TRBV6-1,TRBD2,TRBJ2-1,many,CASSHEWLAGPFSYNEQFF,TGTGCCAGCAGCCACGAGTGGCTAGCGGGCCCTTTTTCCTACAATGAGCAGTTCTTC
TRBV30,TRBD1,TRBJ1-6,-,CAAGQAPNPPLHF,TGTGCCGCCGGACAGGCGCCAAATCCACCCCTCCACTTT
TRBV6-1,-,TRBJ2-3,many,CASNPGQGGADTQYF,TGTGCCAGCAACCCCGGACAGGGAGGGGCGGATACGCAGTATTTT
TRBV7-7,-,TRBJ2-5,many,CASSLIGLGGETQYF,TGTGCCAGCAGCTTAATAGGGTTAGGGGGAGAGACCCAGTACTTC
TRBV5-1,-,TRBJ2-3,few,CASSLTVADAQYF,TGCGCCAGCAGCTTGACAGTGGCAGATGCGCAGTATTTT
TRBV30,TRBD1,TRBJ1-1,many,CASVGTAGTEAFF,TGTGCCTCGGTCGGGACAGCCGGGACTGAAGCTTTCTTT
TRBV3-1,TRBD2,TRBJ2-1,few,CASSQAPGTSGYNEQFF,TGTGCCAGCAGCCAAGCTCCCGGGACTAGTGGTTACAATGAGCAGTTCTTC
TRBV12-3/TRBV12-4,TRBD1,TRBJ2-1,many,CASSKPGQGYNEQFF,TGTGCCAGCAGTAAGCCGGGACAGGGATACAATGAGCAGTTCTTC
TRBV20-1,TRBD1,TRBJ1-1,many,CSARGDRDRLTTEAFF,TGCAGTGCTAGAGGGGACAGGGATAGGTTGACCACTGAAGCTTTCTTT
TRBV11-3,-,TRBJ2-3,few,CASSLALWDASTDTQYF,TGTGCCAGCAGCTTAGCCCTCTGGGACGCTAGCACAGATACGCAGTATTTT
TRBV10-3,-,TRBJ1-1,many,CAISEETAVNTEAFF,TGTGCCATCAGTGAGGAGACAGCGGTGAACACTGAAGCTTTCTTT
TRBV2,TRBD1,TRBJ2-6,few,CASSEGTGHSGANVLTF,TGTGCCAGCAGTGAAGGGACAGGGCACTCTGGGGCCAACGTCCTGACTTTC
TRBV3-1,-,TRBJ1-1,many,CASTQQEGIGTEAFF,TGTGCCAGCACCCAACAAGAGGGCATTGGGACTGAAGCTTTCTTT
TRBV7-8,-,TRBJ2-1,few,CASSFRLSSYNEQFF,TGTGCCAGCAGCTTCCGCCTCAGCTCCTACAATGAGCAGTTCTTC
TRBV6-1,TRBD1,TRBJ2-5,-,CATGGAGGAIETQYF,TGTGCCACCGGAGGGGCAGGGGGCGCAATAGAGACCCAGTACTTC
TRBV2,TRBD1,TRBJ1-5,many,CASSGQGEIQPQHF,TGTGCCAGCAGCGGACAGGGTGAGATACAGCCCCAGCATTTT
TRBV6-2/TRBV6-3,TRBD1,TRBJ1-1,few,CASTRERMKGARVDAEAFF,TGTGCCAGCACTAGAGAACGTATGAAGGGGGCGCGAGTGGACGCTGAAGCTTTCTTT
TRBV10-3,TRBD1,TRBJ2-7,-,CAITRQGGHEQYF,TGTGCCATCACCAGACAGGGGGGCCACGAGCAGTACTTC
TRBV9,-,TRBJ2-2,few,CASSAIAGELFF,TGTGCCAGCAGCGCCATCGCCGGGGAGCTGTTTTTT
TRBV5-5,TRBD1,TRBJ2-2,-,CASSLSGQGVGELFF,TGTGCCAGCAGCTTAAGCGGACAGGGGGTCGGGGAGCTGTTTTTT
TRBV12-3/TRBV12-4,TRBD2,TRBJ2-3,many,CATKGREGRTDTQYF,TGTGCCACCAAGGGGCGGGAGGGCCGCACAGATACGCAGTATTTT
TRBV27,-,TRBJ1-5,many,CASSPPGANQPQHF,TGTGCCAGCAGTCCACCCGGGGCCAATCAGCCCCAGCATTTT
TRBV19,-,TRBJ2-7,-,CASSIPGRGPGKQYF,TGTGCCAGTAGTATTCCTGGCAGGGGCCCCGGGAAGCAGTACTTC
TRBV27,TRBD2,TRBJ2-1,many,CASSPSSGSRIEQFF,TGTGCCAGCAGCCCATCTAGCGGGAGTCGCATTGAGCAGTTCTTC
TRBV7-8,TRBD1,TRBJ1-1,many,CASSINFNRGHTEAFF,TGTGCCAGCAGCATCAACTTTAACAGGGGGCACACTGAAGCTTTCTTT
TRBV25-1,TRBD2,TRBJ2-2,many,CASSRSGLAGAGELFF,TGTGCCAGCAGCCGAAGTGGCCTAGCGGGAGCCGGGGAGCTGTTTTTT
TRBV4-1,TRBD1,TRBJ2-3,few,CASSQRGVGGPLYF,TGCGCCAGCAGCCAAAGAGGGGTAGGGGGCCCACTGTATTTT
TRBV5-1,TRBD2,TRBJ2-3,many,CASSLVPVVAGGTDTQYF,TGCGCCAGCAGCTTGGTCCCCGTGGTAGCGGGGGGCACAGATACGCAGTATTTT
TRBV18,-,TRBJ2-5,many,CASSPGQGQETQYF,TGTGCCAGCTCACCTGGGCAGGGCCAAGAGACCCAGTACTTC
TRBV20-1,TRBD2,TRBJ2-7,many,CSAATSGSVYEQYF,TGCAGTGCGGCTACTAGCGGGAGTGTGTACGAGCAGTACTTC
TRBV6-1,TRBD1,TRBJ2-1,few,CASSEGGIRGQEQFF,TGTGCCAGCAGTGAAGGGGGGATCAGGGGGCAAGAGCAGTTCTTC
TRBV6-2/TRBV6-3,TRBD2,TRBJ2-2,-,CASSERPLRLAGVRVGELFF,TGTGCCAGCAGTGAGAGGCCCCTTAGACTAGCGGGAGTTCGGGTCGGGGAGCTGTTTTTT
TRBV7-3,-,TRBJ2-7,many,CASSLSGPPDHEQYF,TGTGCCAGCAGCCTCTCCGGGCCCCCGGACCACGAGCAGTACTTC
TRBV5-1,-,TRBJ2-1,once,CASTSRTRPHNEQFF,TGCGCCAGCACTAGCCGAACCCGGCCCCACAATGAGCAGTTCTTC
TRBV6-2/TRBV6-3,TRBD1,TRBJ2-2,few,CASGQGPGELFF,TGTGCCAGCGGACAGGGCCCCGGGGAGCTGTTTTTT
TRBV27,TRBD1,TRBJ1-2,many,CASSPLDRGPILGYTF,TGTGCCAGCAGTCCCCTCGACAGGGGACCTATTCTTGGCTACACCTTC
TRBV2,TRBD2,TRBJ2-5,many,CAWMGGDHQETQYF,TGTGCCTGGATGGGAGGGGACCACCAAGAGACCCAGTACTTC
TRBV20-1,-,TRBJ2-3,-,CSASDSTDTQYF,TGCAGTGCTAGCGACAGCACAGATACGCAGTATTTT